The 4 T cell receptor beta chains listed next were all sequenced from one sample in a study of shared clonotypes between healthy human individuals. The assay was immunoSEQ multiplex PCR, and TCRdb's table has in-frame clones only and misses some. Among 800,000 to 1,200,000 clones listed, approximately 78% were seen once. The specimen was memory CD4+ T cells from PBMCs. Subset denoted: CD45RA-negative fraction. These receptors were collected from a man aged 18 to 29 in good health. Some clones in this sample may be carry-over from other donors' samples.

The table lists this clone with a count of one. The chain carries TRBV7-3 and TRBJ2-3; D not resolved. V was pared by 3 bases and J by 1 base, with 8 bases between. Looked up from germline, CDR1 is SGHTA and CDR2 is FQGTGA. The CDR3 has 14 amino acids. The DNA of the CDR3 is TGTGCCAGCAGCTTCGATGGGGGCACAGATACGCAGTATTTT. This encodes CASSFDGGTDTQYF.

The chain joins TRBV5-5 to TRBJ2-7; 7 bases fit TRBD1. V lost 4 bases and J lost 3; bases outside the gene matches: 10. This CDR3 is 15 amino acids long. Germline lookup yields CDR1 SGHKS and CDR2 YYEKEE (reference sequence). The CDR3 bases are TGTGCCAGCAGCCCGACAGGGATAAGGAACTACGAGCAGTACTTC. Translating gives CASSPTGIRNYEQYF.

The chain combines TRBV7-3 with TRBJ1-1; D gene ambiguous. V was shortened by 1 base and J by 1 base, with 4 bases between the two germline ends. The germline V gene has CDR1 SGHTA and CDR2 FQGTGA. The CDR3 is 13 amino acids. The CDR3 region is CASSLNQNTEAFF. In DNA form, the CDR3 reads TGTGCCAGCAGCTTAAATCAGAACACTGAAGCTTTCTTT.

The chain recombines TRBV28 with TRBJ1-1; no firm D call. Deletions cut 3 bases from V and 0 bases from J, with 11 bases between. Per germline, CDR1 MDHEN and CDR2 SYDVKM. CDR3 length: 15 amino acids. Written as DNA, the CDR3 is TGTGCCAGCAGTTTCGGCGGCAGTATGAACACTGAAGCTTTCTTT. This sequence encodes CASSFGGSMNTEAFF.